This T cell receptor (beta chain) was recorded in a study of T cells in Graves' hyperthyroidism and ophthalmopathy. The source material, RNA transcripts, was used to amplify TCR beta CDR3 regions. The HTBI set primed first-round TCR CDR3 RT-PCR. TCRdb analysed the multiplex PCR reads with MiXCR anew, one entry per CDR3 protein. This sample carries about 290,000 distinct CDR3 sequences, over 12% of them seen once, and the ten largest clones take over 30%. This clonotype was counted many times. Trimming left V 6 bases short and J 4 bases short, with 16 bases between. This CDR3 comprises 14 residues. CDR1 is SGHRS and CDR2 is YFSETQ in the germline V gene.

Sample: blood. V gene TRBV5-1 combines with J gene TRBJ1-1, with D perhaps matching TRBD1 (5 bases). This sequence was found in a woman aged 50 to 65 with Graves' hyperthyroidism that later progressed to Graves' ophthalmopathy. Written as DNA, the CDR3 is TGCGCCAGCAACCGCGGAGGGGCAAGCACTGAAGCTTTCTTT. Its translation is CASNRGGASTEAFF.